This T cell receptor (beta chain) appears in the sequencing data of a study of monozygotic twins with inflammatory bowel disease. Researchers put TCRalpha and TCRbeta cDNA through two nested PCRs lasting 16 and 9 cycles. Reanalyzing the 5' RACE reads, TCRdb keeps one entry per CDR3 protein, without DNA. The table gives about 160,000 distinct CDR3 sequences; the top ten clones make up approximately 2.4% of it. The germline V gene encodes CDR1 LGHDT and CDR2 YNNKEL (reference sequence). This CDR3 spans 15 amino acids. Points from the study as a whole: Patient repertoire variability may have increased through differing immunosuppressive treatments. TCRbeta diversity (inverse Simpson) was lower in IBD patients than in healthy co-twins. IBD patients shared fewer clonotypes with other individuals than healthy twins, especially patients with disease activity signs.

Concerning this clonotype itself: Its antigen is unknown.

Sequences were obtained from blood. This rearrangement joins TRBV3-1 to TRBJ2-4; TCRdb returns TRBD2, unconfirmable since there is no DNA. The clonotype was recovered from a human donor with ulcerative colitis or Crohn's disease, or a healthy co-twin of an affected twin (not recorded which). The CDR3 here is CASSQDRLFRNIQYF.